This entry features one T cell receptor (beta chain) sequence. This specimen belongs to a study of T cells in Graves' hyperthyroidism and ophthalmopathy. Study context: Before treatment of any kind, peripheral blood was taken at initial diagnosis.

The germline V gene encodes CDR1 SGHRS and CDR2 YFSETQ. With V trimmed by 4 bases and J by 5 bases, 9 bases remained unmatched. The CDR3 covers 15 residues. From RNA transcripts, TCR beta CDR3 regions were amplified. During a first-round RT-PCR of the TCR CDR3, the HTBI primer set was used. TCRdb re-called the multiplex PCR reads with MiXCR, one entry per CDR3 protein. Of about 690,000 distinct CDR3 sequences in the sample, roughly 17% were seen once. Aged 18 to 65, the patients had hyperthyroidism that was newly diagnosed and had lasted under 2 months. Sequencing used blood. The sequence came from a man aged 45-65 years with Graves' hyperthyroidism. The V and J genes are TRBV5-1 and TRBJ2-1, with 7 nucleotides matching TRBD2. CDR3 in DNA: TGCGCCAGCAGCCCCCGTGGAGCGGGAAACAATGAGCAGTTCTTC. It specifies CASSPRGAGNNEQFF.